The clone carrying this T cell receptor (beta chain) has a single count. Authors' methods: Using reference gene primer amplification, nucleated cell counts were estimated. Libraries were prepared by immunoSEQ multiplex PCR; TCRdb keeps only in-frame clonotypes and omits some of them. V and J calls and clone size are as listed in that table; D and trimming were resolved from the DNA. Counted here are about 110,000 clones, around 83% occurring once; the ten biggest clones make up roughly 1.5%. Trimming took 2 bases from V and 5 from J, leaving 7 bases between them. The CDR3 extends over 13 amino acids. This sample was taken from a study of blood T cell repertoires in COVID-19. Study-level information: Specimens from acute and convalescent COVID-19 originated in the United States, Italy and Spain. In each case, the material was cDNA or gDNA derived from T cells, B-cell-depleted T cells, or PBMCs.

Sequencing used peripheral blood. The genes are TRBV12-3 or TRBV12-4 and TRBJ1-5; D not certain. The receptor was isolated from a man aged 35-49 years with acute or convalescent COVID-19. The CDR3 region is CASSLMRDQPQHF. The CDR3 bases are TGTGCCAGCAGTTTAATGAGAGATCAGCCCCAGCATTTT.